The 23 T cell receptor beta chains below come from one sample, sequenced in a study of CD8 T cells in Susac syndrome. An amount of RNA that ranged from roughly 0.45 to 1 ug was reverse transcribed with random hexamers. TCRdb ran MiXCR on the immunoSEQ multiplex PCR reads and lists one entry per CDR3 protein. The repertoire holds roughly 200,000 distinct CDR3 sequences, with 90% to 95% as singletons. Sequencing input: CD4+ T cells from PBMCs. The receptors shown here come from a human donor in good health.

This clonotype was observed a single time. V and J are TRBV7-2 and TRBJ1-1; TRBD1 agrees at 8 bases. After removal of 4 bases from V and 1 base from J, the junction contained 5 bases not matched to a gene. Germline loops: CDR1 SGHTA, CDR2 FQGNSA. CDR3 length equals 15 residues. The CDR3 loop is CASSSYGTGNTEAFF. Here the CDR3 DNA reads TGTGCCAGCAGCTCGTACGGGACAGGGAACACTGAAGCTTTCTTT.

The chain couples TRBV7-2 to TRBJ1-2, with TRBD1 as a possible D gene (6 bases). V was trimmed by 3 bases and J by 1 base, leaving 12 bases between them. The CDR3 covers 15 residues. Germline assignment: CDR1 SGHTA and CDR2 FQGNSA. CDR3 in DNA: TGTGCCAGCAGCTTTGGCTCGGACAGTAACTATGGCTACACCTTC. Encoded protein: CASSFGSDSNYGYTF. Complete variable domain (other parts from reference TRBV7-2 and TRBJ1-2): GAGVSQSPSNKVTEKGKDVELRCDPISGHTALYWYRQSLGQGLEFLIYFQGNSAPDKSGLPSDRFSAERTGGSVSTLTIQRTQQEDSAVYLCASSFGSDSNYGYTFGSGTRLTVV.

V usage is TRBV5-1 and J usage is TRBJ2-7, with a possible D match to TRBD1 (5 bases). Trimming left V 3 bases short and J 7 bases short, with 23 bases between. Germline assignment: CDR1 SGHRS and CDR2 YFSETQ. This CDR3 has 16 amino acids. This CDR3 reads CASSWPSRQLSLEQYF. CDR3 DNA sequence: TGCGCCAGCAGCTGGCCTTCTCGACAGCTCTCTTTGGAGCAGTACTTC.

The chain carries TRBV7-8 and TRBJ1-2; a weak D match, TRBD1 (5 bases). The CDR3 is 14 residues long. The germline V gene has CDR1 SGHVS and CDR2 FQNEAQ. V lost 1 base, J lost 4 bases, and 10 bases lay in between. The CDR3 coding sequence is TGTGCCAGCAGCTTAGGGGGCAGGGTCTATGGCTACACCTTC. Protein product: CASSLGGRVYGYTF.

This chain joins TRBV18 and TRBJ2-5, with 7 positions matching TRBD2. CDR1 and CDR2 (germline): KGHSH, LQKENI. The CDR3 has 16 residues. After removal of 2 bases from V and 2 bases from J, the junction contained 8 bases not matched to a gene. The CDR3 DNA reads TGTGCCAGCTCACCATCCGGGGAGGGGAGACAAGAGACCCAGTACTTC. It is translated as CASSPSGEGRQETQYF.

The CDR3 DNA is TGCAGCGTTGATGCCGGGAACCATGGGGGCTACACCTTC. Translating gives CSVDAGNHGGYTF. This chain links TRBV29-1 with TRBJ1-2; D ambiguous. Germline CDR1 SQVTM, CDR2 ANQGSEA. The V gene lost 3 bases and the J gene lost 8 bases, with 16 bases spanning the gap. CDR3 size: 13 residues.

The J gene is TRBJ1-1, the V gene TRBV28; no reliable D call. CDR1 and CDR2 (germline): MDHEN, SYDVKM. Between the trimmed V and J ends, which lost 5 bases and 0 bases, there was a span of 10 bases. The length of the CDR3 is 14 residues. CDR3 coding DNA: TGTGCCAGCAGTCCTCTTCCGCTGAACACTGAAGCTTTCTTT. It translates to CASSPLPLNTEAFF. Looking up the rest from reference TRBV28 and TRBJ1-1 gives the full variable domain: DVKVTQSSRYLVKRTGEKVFLECVQDMDHENMFWYRQDPGLGLRLIYFSYDVKMKEKGDIPEGYSVSREKKERFSLILESASTNQTSMYLCASSPLPLNTEAFFGQGTRLTVV.

The J gene is TRBJ1-1, the V gene TRBV4-1, with 9 bases that match TRBD1. CDR1 and CDR2 (germline): MGHRA, YSYEKL. V gave up 4 bases and J gave up 8 bases; unmatched junction bases: 11. This CDR3 is built from 15 residues. The CDR3 nucleotides read TGCGCCAGCAGCCTCGGACAGGGGTTGCGAGAAGAAGCTTTCTTT. It codes for CASSLGQGLREEAFF.

The rearrangement uses TRBV14 and TRBJ2-5; unclear D gene. CDR3 size: 12 residues. V dropped 1 base and J dropped 4 bases, with 4 bases sitting between them. Per germline, CDR1 SGHDN and CDR2 FVKESK. The CDR3 DNA is TGTGCCAGCAGCCAAGTGAGAGAGACCCAGTACTTC. This codes for CASSQVRETQYF.

This clonotype was found a few times. The genes are TRBV28 and TRBJ2-1; D is unresolved. V gave up 5 bases and J gave up 2 bases, with 1 base separating them. The CDR3 totals 11 residues. CDR1 and CDR2 from the germline V gene are MDHEN and SYDVKM. The CDR3 spells CASSAYNEQFF. The CDR3 bases are TGTGCCAGCAGTGCCTACAATGAGCAGTTCTTC.

Concerning this clonotype: The junction shows a germline mismatch at one end, possibly a read error. The chain couples TRBV18 to TRBJ2-6; 8 nucleotides match TRBD1. Germline V gene sequence: CDR1 KGHSH, CDR2 LQKENI. The CDR3 has 17 amino acids. This CDR3 is CASSPRSGGTGANVLIF. The CDR3 coding sequence is TGTGCCAGCTCACCACGATCAGGGGGCACGGGGGCCAACGTCCTGATTTTC.

V gene TRBV7-8 combines with J gene TRBJ2-5; no reliable D call. The V gene's germline CDR1 is SGHVS and CDR2 FQNEAQ. V gave up 5 bases and J gave up 4 bases, with 17 bases separating them. This CDR3 region has 15 residues. CDR3 amino acids: CASSKRGAPRETQYF. CDR3 DNA sequence: TGTGCCAGCAGCAAGCGAGGCGCGCCCAGAGAGACCCAGTACTTC.

This clonotype was detected once. This rearrangement joins TRBV20-1 to TRBJ1-5; D gene ambiguous. V lost 5 bases, J lost 4 bases, and 9 bases lay in between. CDR1 DFQATT and CDR2 SNEGSKA come from the germline V gene (reference sequence). CDR3 size: 12 residues. CDR3 sequence: CSAGPSNQPQHF. The CDR3 DNA follows: TGCAGTGCTGGACCCTCAAATCAGCCCCAGCATTTT.

The J gene is TRBJ1-1, the V gene TRBV5-1, with 7 bases lining up with TRBD1. CDR1 and CDR2 from the germline V gene are SGHRS and YFSETQ. V gave up 4 bases and J gave up 1 base; unmatched junction bases: 7. The CDR3 loop spans 15 amino acids. CDR3 protein: CASSRRTGPNTEAFF. CDR3 DNA sequence: TGCGCCAGCAGCCGTAGGACAGGACCGAACACTGAAGCTTTCTTT.

This chain connects TRBV6-2 or TRBV6-3 to TRBJ2-7; D is unclear. Trimming shortened V by 4 bases and J by 6 bases, and 13 bases separated the two germline ends. CDR1 MNHEY and CDR2 SVGEGT come from the germline V gene. This CDR3 has 13 amino acids. The CDR3 reads CASSSFPTGEQYV. The DNA for the CDR3 is TGTGCCAGCAGTTCATTTCCGACGGGCGAGCAGTACGTC.

The chain is built from TRBV6-2 or TRBV6-3 and TRBJ2-2; D is possibly TRBD1 (5 bases). The germline gives CDR1 MNHEY, CDR2 SVGEGT. V shed 0 bases and J shed 1 base, with 12 bases lying between them. The length of the CDR3 is 17 residues. CDR3 DNA: TGTGCCAGCAGTTACTCCCTTGGGGCTAGGAACACCGGGGAGCTGTTTTTT. Translating gives CASSYSLGARNTGELFF.

The V and J genes are TRBV18 and TRBJ2-2, with a possible D match to TRBD2 (5 bases). Trimming took off 3 bases at V and 5 bases at J, with 13 bases between the two ends. Germline V CDR1 and CDR2: KGHSH, LQKENI. This CDR3 comprises 15 residues. The chain's CDR3 is CASSPGSTGTGELFF. The CDR3 nucleotides are TGTGCCAGCTCACCGGGGAGCACCGGGACCGGGGAGCTGTTTTTT.

This chain connects TRBV6-5 to TRBJ2-1, with TRBD2 identical over 8 bases. The CDR3 has 15 residues. With 6 bases clipped from V and 3 bases from J, the junction kept 7 bases outside the gene matches. The germline V gene has CDR1 MNHEY and CDR2 SVGAGI. The CDR3 region has the DNA TGTGCCAGCAGCACTCTAGCGGGCTTCTACAATGAGCAGTTCTTC. Protein product: CASSTLAGFYNEQFF.

The CDR3: CASSLASGPIPHYGYTF. The CDR3 bases are TGCGCCAGCAGCTTGGCCTCGGGGCCGATCCCTCACTATGGCTACACCTTC. The chain carries TRBV5-1 and TRBJ1-2, with a possible D match to TRBD1 (5 bases). This CDR3 comprises 17 residues. V was trimmed by 0 bases and J by 3 bases, leaving 18 bases between them. From germline, CDR1 is SGHRS and CDR2 YFSETQ.

The chain carries TRBV5-1 and TRBJ2-5; D might be TRBD2 (6 bases). The CDR3 has 15 residues. CDR1 is SGHRS and CDR2 is YFSETQ in the germline V gene. Between the trimmed V and J ends, which lost 0 bases and 2 bases, there was a span of 11 bases. CDR3 DNA: TGCGCCAGCAGCTTGGTCCCAGGGAGGCAAGAGACCCAGTACTTC. This encodes CASSLVPGRQETQYF.

The rearrangement joins TRBV29-1 to TRBJ1-5, with TRBD1 matching over 7 bases. Looked up from germline, CDR1 is SQVTM and CDR2 is ANQGSEA. V was clipped by 5 bases and J by 3 bases; unmatched bases: 19. The CDR3 sequence is 18 residues long. CDR3 amino acids: CSVLSLFAGTAFNQPQHF. The CDR3 nucleotides read TGCAGCGTTCTTTCACTGTTCGCCGGGACAGCTTTCAATCAGCCCCAGCATTTT. The full variable domain, completed using reference TRBV29-1 and TRBJ1-5, is SAVISQKPSRDICQRGTSLTIQCQVDSQVTMMFWYRQQPGQSLTLIATANQGSEATYESGFVIDKFPISRPNLTFSTLTVSNMSPEDSSIYLCSVLSLFAGTAFNQPQHFGDGTRLSIL.

The chain uses TRBV19 and TRBJ2-7; 8 nucleotides align to TRBD2. Looked up from germline, CDR1 is LNHDA and CDR2 is SQIVND (reference sequence). CDR3 size: 16 residues. Trimming took 5 bases from V and 1 from J; bases not matched to a gene: 10. CDR3 coding DNA: TGTGCCAGTAGTCCTTCAAGGCTAGCGGGTTCCTACGAGCAGTACTTC. Its protein is CASSPSRLAGSYEQYF.

The chain joins TRBV2 to TRBJ2-5; the D gene is possibly TRBD2 (5 bases). CDR1 and CDR2 from the germline V gene are SNHLY and FYNNEI. CDR3 length: 12 residues. V shed 7 bases and J shed 7 bases, with 13 bases lying between them. The CDR3: CASTRPRGTQYF. CDR3 sequence (DNA): TGTGCCAGCACAAGACCCCGGGGGACCCAGTACTTC.